What follows describes a single TCR beta chain. Its matching antigen is unknown. The CDR3 goes on 3 residues after the read ends, and that part is filled in from the germline J gene. This CDR3 is built from 14 residues. CDR1 and CDR2 from the germline V gene are SGHDT and YYEEEE. Deletions cut 0 bases from V and 0 bases from J, with 6 bases between. These data come from a study of Tregs in tolerant kidney transplant recipients. Whole-study context: The nonmyeloablative bone marrow transplants came from related graft donors, with transient mixed chimerism.

The method was immunoSEQ multiplex PCR; TCRdb's version includes in-frame clones alone and lacks a portion of them. The table lists tens of thousands of clones. Notes on the study in general: Antigen-driven expansion was suggested because donor-specific Tregs expanded more than all Tregs in tolerant patients. No direct test of biological reproducibility was done here.

CD4+CD25+CD127- Tregs, CD4+CD25- non-Tregs, CD4 and CD8 cells were sorted. The rearrangement uses TRBV5-6 and TRBJ1-2; D perhaps matches TRBD1 (5 bases). Specimen: CD4+ T cells from blood, collected before the transplant. This TCR was sampled from a human donor who received a combined kidney and bone marrow transplant. CDR3: CASSLGQSNYGYTF. CDR3 bases read: TGTGCCAGCAGCTTGGGACAGTCTAACTATGGC.